This entry lists 21 T cell receptor beta chains sequenced from one sample in a study of T cell responses to AZD1222 COVID-19 vaccine. The method was immunoSEQ multiplex PCR; TCRdb's version includes in-frame clones alone and lacks a portion of them. This table holds about 110,000 clones, around 90% found once. The sample in question was peripheral blood, obtained 28 days after the second AZD1222 dose. These receptors all come from an adult who received the AZD1222 COVID-19 vaccine.

The gene calls are TRBV11-3 and TRBJ2-1, with D unresolved. Germline V gene data show CDR1 as SGHNT and CDR2 as YENEEA. CDR3 size: 16 residues. V was cut by 5 bases and J by 4 bases, with 18 bases left in between. The CDR3, as DNA: TGTGCCAGCAGCAACCTTTTGGGCGGAAGTTACAATGAGCAGTTCTTC. Translating it yields CASSNLLGGSYNEQFF.

This chain connects TRBV6-5 to TRBJ1-5; D remains ambiguous. Between the trimmed V and J ends, which lost 7 bases and 0 bases, there was a span of 10 bases. CDR1 is MNHEY, CDR2 SVGAGI, per germline. This CDR3 contains 14 residues. The CDR3 spells CASISAHSNQPQHF. The CDR3 DNA sequence: TGTGCCAGCATCTCAGCTCATAGCAATCAGCCCCAGCATTTT.

The chain uses TRBV28 and TRBJ2-5, with D possibly TRBD1 on 5 matching bases. This CDR3 contains 15 residues. Germline CDR1 reads MDHEN; CDR2 reads SYDVKM. V lost 3 bases to trimming and J lost 1 base, with 12 bases between them. DNA of the CDR3: TGTGCCAGCAGTTTGAACCAGGGCATCCAAGAGACCCAGTACTTC. Its protein product is CASSLNQGIQETQYF.

This clone occurred a few times. V is TRBV7-8 and J is TRBJ1-2; 9 nucleotides align to TRBD1. This CDR3 is 16 amino acids long. V dropped 4 bases and J dropped 3; count of bases not matched to a gene: 9. Germline lookup yields CDR1 SGHVS and CDR2 FQNEAQ. CDR3 protein: CASSYEGTGFHYGYTF. The CDR3 DNA is TGTGCCAGCAGCTACGAAGGGACAGGGTTCCACTATGGCTACACCTTC.

The chain is built from TRBV19 and TRBJ2-1; a weak D match, TRBD2 (5 bases). Germline CDR1 LNHDA, CDR2 SQIVND (reference sequence). V lost 4 bases to trimming and J lost 8 bases, with 12 bases between them. The CDR3 has 13 residues. The CDR3 nucleotides are TGTGCCAGTAGTACTACGACCGGGGATGAGCAGTTCTTC. Translation: CASSTTTGDEQFF.

The V and J genes are TRBV27 and TRBJ1-6; D not resolved. Germline CDR1 and CDR2: MNHEY and SMNVEV (reference sequence). Between the trimmed V and J ends, which lost 6 bases and 7 bases, there was a span of 7 bases. The length of the CDR3 is 12 residues. The CDR3 coding sequence is TGTGCCAGCAGAGGAATCAATTCACCCCTCCACTTT. It translates to CASRGINSPLHF.

This sequence joins TRBV6-5 and TRBJ1-5; D unclear. Between the trimmed V and J ends, which lost 1 base and 9 bases, there was a span of 7 bases. This CDR3 comprises 12 residues. Per germline, CDR1 MNHEY and CDR2 SVGAGI. The CDR3 protein is CASSYFGGPQHF. In nucleotides, the CDR3 is TGTGCCAGCAGTTACTTTGGTGGGCCCCAGCATTTT.

The chain combines TRBV11-3 with TRBJ1-1; D unresolved. The germline gives CDR1 SGHNT, CDR2 YENEEA. V was cut by 4 bases and J by 8 bases, with 11 bases left in between. CDR3 length: 12 residues. CDR3 loop: CASSSHGAEAFF. The DNA for the CDR3 is TGTGCCAGCAGCTCACACGGCGCCGAAGCTTTCTTT.

About this clone: At the DNA level, this CDR3 is encoded by other sequences in the same sample as well. V and J are TRBV5-1 and TRBJ2-2; TRBD2 matches 13 bases. Trimming at V came to 3 bases and at J to 2 bases, leaving 4 bases not matched to a gene. Germline CDR1 reads SGHRS; CDR2 reads YFSETQ. The CDR3 length is 17 residues. The CDR3 protein is CASSSGLAGVNTGELFF. The CDR3 DNA reads as TGCGCCAGCAGCTCTGGACTAGCGGGAGTCAACACCGGGGAGCTGTTTTTT.

V gene TRBV2 combines with J gene TRBJ2-1; D not resolved. V was pared by 7 bases and J by 2 bases, with 9 bases between. CDR1 and CDR2 from the germline V gene are SNHLY and FYNNEI. The CDR3 runs 13 residues. The CDR3: CASMRTAYNEQFF. The CDR3 nucleotides are TGTGCCAGCATGAGGACGGCCTACAATGAGCAGTTCTTC.

The count of this clone is one. The chain links TRBV7-2 to TRBJ1-5; possibly TRBD1 for D (5 bases). The CDR3 has 15 amino acids. The V gene's germline CDR1 is SGHTA and CDR2 FQGNSA. Trimming removed 2 bases from V and 5 bases from J, with 13 bases in between. CDR3 region: CASSLWGREDQPQHF. CDR3 DNA: TGTGCCAGCAGCTTATGGGGCCGCGAAGATCAGCCCCAGCATTTT.

This chain joins TRBV28 and TRBJ2-7; D possibly corresponds to TRBD2 (6 bases). V dropped 5 bases and J dropped 5 bases, with 10 bases sitting between them. Looked up from germline, CDR1 is MDHEN and CDR2 is SYDVKM. The CDR3 sequence is 12 residues long. The CDR3 loop reads CASSVAGNEQYF. DNA for the CDR3: TGTGCCAGCAGTGTTGCGGGGAACGAGCAGTACTTC.

In this sample, this clone turned up once. The chain employs TRBV28 and TRBJ1-5; 7 nucleotides match TRBD1. V was clipped by 5 bases and J by 5 bases; unmatched bases: 9. Germline CDR1 is MDHEN and CDR2 is SYDVKM. CDR3 length: 15 residues. The CDR3 DNA sequence: TGTGCCAGCAGTCAGCCTGACAGGGACGATCAGCCCCAGCATTTT. Encoded protein: CASSQPDRDDQPQHF. The full variable domain, rest sourced from reference TRBV28 and TRBJ1-5, is DVKVTQSSRYLVKRTGEKVFLECVQDMDHENMFWYRQDPGLGLRLIYFSYDVKMKEKGDIPEGYSVSREKKERFSLILESASTNQTSMYLCASSQPDRDDQPQHFGDGTRLSIL.

The chain joins TRBV19 to TRBJ1-1, with D possibly being TRBD1 (6 bases). The CDR3 is made up of 14 amino acids. The V end lost 5 bases, the J end lost 3 bases, and 13 bases lay between the germline ends. Germline CDR1 LNHDA, CDR2 SQIVND (reference sequence). The CDR3: CASSVDSGYTEAFF. The DNA for the CDR3 is TGTGCCAGTAGTGTGGACAGCGGGTACACTGAAGCTTTCTTT.

V usage is TRBV9 and J usage is TRBJ2-7; TRBD1 is a possible D gene (6 bases). Trimming removed 0 bases at V and 1 base at J, with 14 bases between. CDR1 is SGDLS and CDR2 is YYNGEE in the germline V gene. The CDR3 covers 16 residues. CDR3 in amino acids: CASSVGSTGGSYEQYF. The CDR3 DNA is TGTGCCAGCAGCGTAGGTTCGACAGGCGGTTCCTACGAGCAGTACTTC.

CDR3 protein: CASKVAGVYEQYF. CDR3 nucleotides: TGTGCCAGCAAAGTAGCGGGAGTCTACGAGCAGTACTTC. The chain links TRBV5-6 to TRBJ2-7, with 9 bases lining up with TRBD2. Trimming removed 6 bases from V and 3 bases from J; junction bases left unmatched: 4. Germline V gene lookup returns CDR1 SGHDT and CDR2 YYEEEE. This CDR3 region has 13 residues.

The rearrangement joins TRBV7-6 to TRBJ2-1; the match to TRBD1 covers 10 bases. The V and J ends lost 1 base and 3 bases, in that order; junction bases with no gene match: 9. Germline V CDR1 and CDR2: SGHVS, FNYEAQ. The CDR3 consists of 18 residues. CDR3 residues: CASSLDTGTGDIYNEQFF. The CDR3, as DNA: TGTGCCAGCAGCTTAGATACGGGGACAGGGGACATCTACAATGAGCAGTTCTTC.

The rearrangement links TRBV19 to TRBJ1-2, with D uncertain. CDR1 is LNHDA, CDR2 SQIVND, per germline (reference sequence). This CDR3 is built from 15 residues. V was shortened by 1 base and J by 4 bases, with 13 bases between the two germline ends. CDR3 sequence reads: CASSIAPGLGYGYTF. The CDR3 nucleotides read TGTGCCAGTAGTATAGCCCCAGGCCTCGGCTATGGCTACACCTTC.

The chain is built from TRBV7-8 and TRBJ1-5; possibly TRBD1 for D (5 bases). V lost 1 base, J lost 7 bases, and 14 bases lay in between. Germline values: CDR1 SGHVS, CDR2 FQNEAQ. CDR3 length: 15 amino acids. The CDR3 loop reads CASSLGSRVGQPQHF. The CDR3 DNA is TGTGCCAGCAGCTTAGGAAGCAGGGTAGGCCAGCCCCAGCATTTT.

V and J are TRBV11-2 and TRBJ2-1, with 8 bases that match TRBD1. Germline values: CDR1 SGHAT, CDR2 FQNNGV. This CDR3 is 15 amino acids long. With V trimmed by 2 bases and J by 1 base, 1 base remained unmatched. CDR3 protein: CASSLRQGSYNEQFF. The CDR3 DNA reads as TGTGCCAGCAGCTTAAGACAGGGGTCCTACAATGAGCAGTTCTTC.

Notes on this clone: The junction shows a germline mismatch at one end, possibly a read error. The chain has TRBV19 and TRBJ2-5; 10 bases line up with TRBD2. CDR3 length: 11 amino acids. The germline V gene encodes CDR1 LNHDA and CDR2 SQIVND (reference sequence). The CDR3 loop is CASSIGTSVHF. The CDR3 region has the DNA TGTGCCAGTAGTATCGGGACTAGCGTACACTTC. Together with reference TRBV19 and TRBJ2-5, the CDR3 gives the full variable domain: DGGITQSPKYLFRKEGQNVTLSCEQNLNHDAMYWYRQDPGQGLRLIYYSQIVNDFQKGDIAEGYSVSREKKESFPLTVTSAQKNPTAFYLCASSIGTSVHFGPGTRLLVL.